One TCR beta chain is described in this entry. This clonotype was counted at least ten times. Its antigen remains unidentified. The record has no base qualities; no much larger clone is one base away. Receptor libraries were prepared by PCR. Sequencing was carried out with an Illumina HiSeq 2500. TCR libraries were prepared with molecular barcoding, using unique molecular identifiers to normalize TCRbeta repertoire quantification. The public reads were quality trimmed at Q25 with fastp and then assembled into clones with MiXCR by TCRdb, keeping productive beta chains. Every distinct CDR3 protein forms one entry, paired with its most common genes and DNA. This sample comprises some 590,000 distinct CDR3 sequences, about 11% of them detected only once. The top ten clones comprise 3.5% to 5% of the sample. The data stem from a study of T-cell reconstitution after alpha-beta-depleted transplantation in children listed by TCRdb under 2016. Regarding the study in general: T-cell immune reconstitution after TCRalphabeta/CD19-depleted allogeneic hematopoietic cell transplantation in children was quantitatively tracked in the study by means of TCR repertoire profiling.

The germline V gene sets CDR1 to SGHTA and CDR2 to FQGTGA. The CDR3, cysteine through phenylalanine, is 15 amino acids long. The kept DNA is CDR3 alone, 45 bases in frame from the first base. The junction shows trimming of 5 bases on V and 0 bases on J, and the gene matches do not reach 4 bases of it. The TCR originated in a human donor who donated a stem cell graft to a child with acute myeloid leukemia. The rearranged segments are TRBV7-3 and TRBJ2-7, and 10 bases in between align with TRBD1. The source material was PBMCs from the stem cell graft donor, sampled from the stem cell graft. This receptor has the CDR3 CASSPGQGSSYEQYF. The nucleotide sequence is TGTGCCAGCAGCCCGGGACAGGGGAGCTCCTACGAGCAGTACTTC.